This TCR beta chain was identified during a study of shared clonotypes between healthy human individuals. CD45RO-negative, CCR7-positively selected cells formed the naive CD8 fraction, excluding terminally differentiated effector memory CD45RA+ cells. A single count supports this clone. Sequenced by immunoSEQ multiplex PCR; TCRdb stores in-frame clones only, minus some. The repertoire has hundreds of thousands of clones, 85% to 95% of them found once; the top ten carry approximately 0.11%. Germline-derived CDR1 and CDR2 are LGHNA and YNFKEQ. The CDR3 length is 15 residues. The V and J ends lost 0 bases and 2 bases respectively, with 9 bases between them.

Sequencing was carried out using naive CD8+ T cells sorted from blood. The origin of this receptor is a woman aged 25-40 years in good health. The chain carries TRBV4-2 and TRBJ2-3; D uncertain. The CDR3 here is CASSQDIGFTDTQYF. The CDR3 DNA reads as TGTGCCAGCAGCCAAGATATAGGTTTCACAGATACGCAGTATTTT.